This T cell receptor (beta chain) was sequenced in a study of T-cell reconstitution after alpha-beta-depleted transplantation in children. The library targeted TCRbeta and was prepared with unique molecular identifiers. TCRdb reanalysed the PCR reads using MiXCR and keeps one entry per CDR3 protein. The sample includes some 550,000 distinct CDR3 sequences, around 20% of them seen just once. CDR1 and CDR2 (germline): DFQATT, SNEGSKA (reference sequence). V was shortened by 0 bases and J by 3 bases, with 11 bases between the two germline ends. The CDR3 sequence is 14 residues long. The chain recombines TRBV20-1 with TRBJ1-2; D not certain. Sequencing used PBMCs from the stem cell graft donor, obtained from the stem cell graft. This receptor was taken from a human donor who donated a stem cell graft to a child with acute lymphoblastic leukemia. In DNA form, the CDR3 reads TGCAGTGCTAGAGATATGAGTCAGGACTATGGCTACACCTTC. Its protein product is CSARDMSQDYGYTF.